The present T cell receptor beta chain was sequenced within a study of vaccination and CD4 T cells after COVID-19 (dated by TCRdb to between 2021 and 2022). At the level of the whole study: The convalescent cohort comprised six males and four females, including two Hispanic individuals, seven Caucasians, two Asians and one multiracial person. Participants received two doses of either the Pfizer-BioNTech BNT162b2 vaccine (n=8) or the Moderna mRNA-1273 vaccine (n=2). Post-COVID blood samples from convalescent patients were collected a median of approximately 100 days after diagnosis, with a range of 35 to 161 days. The time from the second vaccine dose to post-vaccine blood sampling had a median of around 72 days and ranged from roughly 12 to 250 days. For stimulating the cultures, overlapping spike peptide pools were used, derived from SARS-CoV-2 as well as from the common cold coronaviruses HCoV-NL63, HCoV-OC43 and HCoV-229E. As controls, cultures received a CEFX viral epitope pool (the positive control), an HIV-1 Nef peptide pool (the negative control), or no peptide at all. In nine to eleven COVID-19 convalescent patients and a handful of infection-naive healthy vaccine recipients, researchers compared the spike-specific CD4+ TCR repertoire from before mRNA vaccination with the repertoire from after. Memory CD4+ T cell crossreactivity between SARS-CoV-2 and common cold coronavirus spike proteins was assessed at the TCR clonotype level in an earlier paper using these donors.

Cut back by 0 bases and 4 bases, the V and J ends lie 24 bases apart. The CDR3 goes from the cysteine to the phenylalanine over 18 residues. Here the CDR3 DNA is all that survives: 54 bases in frame from base 1. The CDR1 and CDR2 encoded by the germline V gene (reference sequence) are DFQATT and SNEGSKA. The method behind the library was PCR. DNA from cultured CD4+ T cells underwent TCR sequencing with the Oncomine TCR Beta short-read assay at the Johns Hopkins FTIC core. The QIAamp micro DNA kit was used to extract genomic DNA from the cultured CD4+ T cells. Oncomine TCR Beta libraries from cultured CD4+ T cells were pooled with unique dual indexes and sequenced on an Illumina iSeq 100. The study's processing was this. Non-productive sequences were removed, and CDR3s not starting with C, not ending with F or W, or shorter than 7 amino acids were discarded. Antigen-specific clonotypes were identified with the MANAFEST web application by comparing peptide-stimulated wells with reference and other culture wells. Positive clones required FDR below 0.05, an odds ratio above 5, and productive frequency above 0.1% in at least two of three replicate wells. Clonotypes that were significantly expanded in both SARS-CoV-2 spike wells and at least one common cold coronavirus spike condition were defined as cross-reactive. Similarity between CDR3 sequences was evaluated in R version 3.6.1 using Levenshtein distances (stringdist) and unrooted phylogenetic trees (ape). Using fastp trimming at Q25 and MiXCR clonotype assembly, TCRdb reanalyzed the public sequencing data and kept in-frame beta chains. Rows with one shared CDR3 protein collapse into an entry with the most common genes and DNA. The V and J calls shown here were made by TCRdb, not taken from the authors' results. The sample table lists about 10,000 distinct CDR3 sequences, less than 70% of them with a count of one. The ten largest clonotypes hold 20% to 25% of the sample.

What the research found in general, with its limitations: In convalescent patients, a median 86.3% of post-vaccine SARS-CoV-2-reactive clones were detected only after vaccination, suggesting vaccine-specific priming. The median count of SARS-CoV-2-reactive clonotypes went up from around 21 after infection to 38 after vaccination, although the change was not significant. The study included relatively few convalescent patients and did not analyze early timepoints after natural infection. Of the vaccine-specific clones in convalescent patients, 304 of 307, or nearly all, reacted only to SARS-CoV-2 spike and did not cross-react with common cold coronaviruses.

The sample's treatment or condition label, in plain terms: approximately nine-day PBMC culture with coronavirus spike peptide pools or control peptides (ViraFEST assay). CD4+ T cells from unexposed donors were collected before the COVID-19 pandemic (2011-2018). The ViraFEST assay, used in the study, expanded antigen-specific T cells with peptide pools and then identified the expanded clonotypes through TCR sequencing. Each well held 2.1 million or so PBMCs cultured in IMDM containing around 5.1% human AB serum and approximately 9.6 IU/ml IL-2, with about 9.1 ug/ml peptide pools added. Half of the culture medium was replaced with fresh IL-2-containing medium on days 3 and 7. After 10 days of culture, CD4+ T cells were isolated by negative selection with the EasySep CD4+ T cell isolation kit. As cell number allowed, CD4+ T cells from unexposed donors were tested for reactivity to SARS-CoV-2 S and N and to four common cold coronavirus spike pools. Ficoll-Paque Plus gradient centrifugation was used to isolate PBMCs from whole blood, and the isolated PBMCs were then either used fresh or cryopreserved at -140C. Triplicate wells were generally used for each culture condition. The leukapheresis product for the unexposed donors was obtained through commercial purchase.

On this clonotype itself: The antigen it binds to is not known. No base quality values were provided; no much bigger clone lies one nucleotide off.

Sample: CD4+ T cells from blood, cultured in vitro. The rearranged chain carries TRBV20-1 and TRBJ1-1, with the D gene call left open. The sequence was obtained from a human donor in good health. The sequence in DNA is TGCAGTGCTAGAGATCATCGACAATGGAACAGAGGGAGCACTGAAGCTTTCTTT. It encodes CSARDHRQWNRGSTEAFF.